This T cell receptor beta chain was sequenced in a study of T-cell memory formation after mild COVID-19. Study-wide background: TCR clusters were largely donor specific.

This clonotype was counted a few times. Its antigen is unidentified. General observations from the study: While clones contracting from day 15 to 85 were balanced between CD4 and CD8, later expanders leaned CD4+.

Germline V lookup: CDR1 DFQATT, CDR2 SNEGSKA (reference sequence). V trimming: 5 bases; J trimming: 4 bases; junction bases outside the gene matches: 3. The CDR3 sequence is 12 residues long. 5'RACE with constant-segment primers yielded barcoded, UMI-tagged TCR alpha and TCR beta cDNA libraries. TCRdb ran MiXCR on the 5' RACE reads and lists one entry per CDR3 protein. The repertoire holds some 600,000 distinct CDR3 sequences, with roughly a sixth as singletons. This sequence joins TRBV20-1 and TRBJ2-3; 7 nucleotides agree with TRBD1. The source of this sequence is an adult woman who had mild COVID-19 (a few samples of this study predate the infection). Cell type and time point are not known. Sequencing was performed on PBMCs or a T cell subset sorted from them (not recorded which). The CDR3 protein is CSAPTGSDTQYF. The CDR3 nucleotides read TGCAGTGCTCCGACAGGGTCAGATACGCAGTATTTT.